The present T cell receptor (beta chain) was sequenced within a study of blood T cell repertoires in COVID-19. Study in general: The United States, Italy and Spain were the sources of the acute and convalescent COVID-19 samples.

The junction had 5 bases not matched to a gene; V was cut back by 4 bases and J by 2 bases. Germline CDR1 SGDLS, CDR2 YYNGEE. CDR3 size: 14 residues. In the original workflow: Reference gene primer amplification yielded estimated nucleated cell counts. Only in-frame clones appear in the TCRdb table, and some are missing; sequencing was by immunoSEQ multiplex PCR. The DNA gave D and trimming, while V, J and clone size come from that table. Of hundreds of thousands of clones in the sample, around nine tenths were seen once. There are a few counts of this clone. Enrolment of Seattle patients took place during active infection, and they were followed longitudinally.

Material for sequencing was peripheral blood. The TCR sequence derives from a woman in her thirties with COVID-19, enrolled during active disease. The chain employs TRBV9 and TRBJ2-7; 8 bases are a match to TRBD2. The CDR3 sequence is CASSSRTSPYEQYF. The CDR3 nucleotides are TGTGCCAGCAGCTCCAGGACTAGCCCCTACGAGCAGTACTTC.